Each of the 15 T cell receptor beta chains below was sequenced from the same sample in a study of OX40 agonist ivuxolimab in advanced cancers. Sequencing used immunoSEQ multiplex PCR; TCRdb keeps in-frame clones, though not all of them. The table shows 75,000 to 90,000 clones, with 89% occurring only once. The specimen comprised CD4+ or CD8+ T cells sorted from blood, sampled in a trial of the OX40 agonist ivuxolimab. The receptors shown here come from an adult with an advanced solid tumor such as melanoma, head and neck, liver or kidney cancer.

V gene TRBV15 combines with J gene TRBJ1-4, with 7 bases identical to TRBD1. Germline loops: CDR1 LNHNV, CDR2 YYDKDF (reference sequence). This CDR3 contains 14 residues. V gave up 4 bases and J gave up 12 bases; unmatched junction bases: 11. The CDR3 nucleotides read TGTGCCACCAGCACCGACAGGGTGGGATGGGAACTGTTTTTT. Translating gives CATSTDRVGWELFF. The full variable domain, with the rest looked up from reference TRBV15 and TRBJ1-4, is DAMVIQNPRYQVTQFGKPVTLSCSQTLNHNVMYWYQQKSSQAPKLLFHYYDKDFNNEADTPDNFQSRRPNTSFCFLDIRSPGLGDTAMYLCATSTDRVGWELFFGSGTQLSVL.

The chain uses TRBV6-6 and TRBJ2-5; D may match TRBD1 or TRBD2 (5 bases each). Trimming left V 5 bases short and J 1 base short, with 17 bases between. The CDR3 is made up of 16 amino acids. Germline-derived CDR1 and CDR2 are MNHNY and SVGAGI (reference sequence). CDR3 bases: TGTGCCAGCAGTCCCTCTTGGGGGTGGTCCCAAGAGACCCAGTACTTC. As protein: CASSPSWGWSQETQYF.

This clone was counted only a few times. This rearrangement joins TRBV9 to TRBJ1-6; TRBD1 might be the D (5 bases). The CDR3 is 16 amino acids. Germline V gives CDR1 SGDLS, CDR2 YYNGEE. With 0 bases removed from V and 11 bases from J, the gap between germline ends came to 18 bases. In DNA form, the CDR3 reads TGTGCCAGCAGCGTAGGGGGGAAGGCGAGGGATCCACCCCTCCACTTT. Translated: CASSVGGKARDPPLHF.

The chain couples TRBV28 to TRBJ1-2; TRBD1 agrees at 7 bases. The CDR3 totals 17 residues. After removal of 2 bases from V and 7 bases from J, the junction contained 16 bases not matched to a gene. CDR1 and CDR2 (germline): MDHEN, SYDVKM. The CDR3 protein is CASSLTSIFRGRSGYTF. The CDR3 coding sequence is TGTGCCAGCAGTTTAACGTCTATATTTAGGGGGCGCAGTGGCTACACCTTC.

V is TRBV7-2 and J is TRBJ2-3; the D is unclear. The CDR3 has 14 amino acids. With 1 base removed from V and 2 bases from J, the gap between germline ends came to 7 bases. The germline gives CDR1 SGHTA, CDR2 FQGNSA. CDR3 residues: CASSLGVVTDTQYF. The CDR3 nucleotides read TGTGCCAGCAGCTTAGGGGTAGTCACAGATACGCAGTATTTT.

The rearrangement links TRBV6-5 to TRBJ1-4, with D unresolved. Germline V lookup: CDR1 MNHEY, CDR2 SVGAGI. The CDR3 is 16 amino acids. Trimming stripped 2 bases from V and 0 bases from J, with 10 bases between. The chain's CDR3 is CASSYNSVATNEKLFF. In DNA form, the CDR3 reads TGTGCCAGCAGTTACAACAGTGTTGCAACTAATGAAAAACTGTTTTTT.

The chain employs TRBV14 and TRBJ1-1, with D possibly matching TRBD1 (6 bases). Germline V gene lookup returns CDR1 SGHDN and CDR2 FVKESK. The CDR3 loop spans 16 amino acids. V was clipped by 4 bases and J by 1 base, with 16 bases between them. The CDR3 spells CASSPLRGASNTEAFF. CDR3 nucleotide sequence: TGTGCCAGCAGCCCACTCCGGGGGGCGTCGAACACTGAAGCTTTCTTT.

V usage is TRBV6-4 and J usage is TRBJ1-1; D not certain. The germline V gene has CDR1 MRHNA and CDR2 SNTAGT. V lost 2 bases and J 1 base, leaving 5 bases between the germline ends. This CDR3 has 13 residues. The CDR3 nucleotides are TGTGCCAGCAGTGACAGGGAGAACACTGAAGCTTTCTTT. It translates to CASSDRENTEAFF.

The V call is TRBV12-2, the J call TRBJ2-4. TRBV12-2 corresponds to a pseudogene. The CDR3 consists of 14 residues. The DNA for the CDR3 is TGTGCAAGTCCTGGACCCCTAGCCAAAAACATTCAGTACTTC. This gives the protein CASPGPLAKNIQYF.

This clone was counted once. J is TRBJ1-1 and V is TRBV10-3, with D hard to call. This CDR3 spans 14 amino acids. Trimming removed 3 bases at V and 2 bases at J, with 10 bases between. Germline V CDR1 and CDR2: ENHRY, SYGVKD. The DNA of the CDR3 is TGTGCCATCAGTGATCTGGGGTCTAACACTGAAGCTTTCTTT. Translated, it gives CAISDLGSNTEAFF.

The rearrangement uses TRBV6-5 and TRBJ2-1; D is unresolved. The CDR3 is made up of 14 amino acids. From germline, CDR1 is MNHEY and CDR2 SVGAGI. V lost 0 bases and J lost 7, with 10 bases in between. The CDR3 nucleotides are TGTGCCAGCAGTTACTCCCCAAGTGTAAATGAGCAGTTCTTC. This translates into CASSYSPSVNEQFF.

J is TRBJ2-1 and V is TRBV19; 13 nucleotides match TRBD2. Germline trimming cut 2 bases from V and 6 bases from J; bases unmatched to any gene: 1. The germline CDR1 and CDR2 sequences are LNHDA and SQIVND (reference sequence). The CDR3 sequence is 15 residues long. CDR3 residues: CASSIWTSGSNEQFF. In nucleotides, the CDR3 is TGTGCCAGTAGTATATGGACTAGCGGGAGCAATGAGCAGTTCTTC.

This chain joins TRBV9 and TRBJ2-7, with TRBD2 matching 11 bases. The CDR3 runs 15 residues. The junction had 7 bases not matched to a gene; V was cut back by 4 bases and J by 4 bases. Per germline, CDR1 SGDLS and CDR2 YYNGEE. CDR3 amino acids: CASSYGTSGVYEQYF. The CDR3 region has the DNA TGTGCCAGCAGCTATGGGACTAGCGGTGTATACGAGCAGTACTTC.

The V gene is TRBV5-1, the J gene TRBJ1-4; D is unclear. With 0 bases removed from V and 0 bases from J, the gap between germline ends came to 9 bases. Germline loops: CDR1 SGHRS, CDR2 YFSETQ. The CDR3 has 16 residues. Here the CDR3 reads CASSLGTTSTNEKLFF. The CDR3 nucleotides are TGCGCCAGCAGCTTGGGAACAACATCAACTAATGAAAAACTGTTTTTT.

The chain combines TRBV6-6 with TRBJ1-2; D not certain. Trimming cost V 5 bases and J 7 bases, with 8 bases left between them. The CDR3 is 11 residues long. The germline CDR1 and CDR2 sequences are MNHNY and SVGAGI (reference sequence). The CDR3 DNA sequence: TGTGCCAGCAGTACGGGTCTTGGCTACACCTTC. Amino acids: CASSTGLGYTF.